This T cell receptor (beta chain) was recorded in a study of response to subunit inactivated influenza vaccine. TCRdb ran MiXCR on the RT-PCR reads and lists one entry per CDR3 protein. The sample lists about 190,000 distinct CDR3 sequences; over 13% were seen once. The sample in question was CD8+ T cells sorted from PBMCs, obtained roughly 5 days after vaccination. This TCR was recovered from a man aged 45 to 65 who received an inactivated influenza vaccine.

Written as DNA, the CDR3 is TGTGCCAGCAGTCCCGCCGGCTTACAAGAGACCCAGTACTTC. Its translation is CASSPAGLQETQYF. The chain is built from TRBV12-3 or TRBV12-4 and TRBJ2-5, with D unclear. This CDR3 is 14 amino acids long. The germline V and J ends were trimmed by 5 bases and 2 bases, with 12 bases remaining between them.